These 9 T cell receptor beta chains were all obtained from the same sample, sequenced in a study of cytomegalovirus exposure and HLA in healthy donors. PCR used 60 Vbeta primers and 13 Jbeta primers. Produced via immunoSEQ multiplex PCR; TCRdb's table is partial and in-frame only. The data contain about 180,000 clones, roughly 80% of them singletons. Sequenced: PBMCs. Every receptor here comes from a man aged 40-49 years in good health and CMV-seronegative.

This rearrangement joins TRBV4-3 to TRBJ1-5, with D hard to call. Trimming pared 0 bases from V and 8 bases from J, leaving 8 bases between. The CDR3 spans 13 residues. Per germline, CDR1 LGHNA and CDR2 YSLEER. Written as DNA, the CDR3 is TGCGCCAGCAGCCAAGATCTCGGGGAGCCCCAGCATTTT. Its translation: CASSQDLGEPQHF.

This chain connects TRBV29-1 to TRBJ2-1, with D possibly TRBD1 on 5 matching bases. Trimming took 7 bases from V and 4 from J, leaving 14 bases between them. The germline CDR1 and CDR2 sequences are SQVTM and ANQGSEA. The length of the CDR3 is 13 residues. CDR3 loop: CSAPTARYNEQFF. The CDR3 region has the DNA TGCAGCGCTCCGACAGCAAGATACAATGAGCAGTTCTTC.

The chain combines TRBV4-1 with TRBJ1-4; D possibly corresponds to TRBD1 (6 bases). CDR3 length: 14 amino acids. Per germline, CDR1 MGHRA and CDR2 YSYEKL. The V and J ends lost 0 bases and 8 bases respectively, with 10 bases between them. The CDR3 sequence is CASSQEGAWEKLFF. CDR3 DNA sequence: TGCGCCAGCAGCCAAGAGGGGGCTTGGGAAAAACTGTTTTTT.

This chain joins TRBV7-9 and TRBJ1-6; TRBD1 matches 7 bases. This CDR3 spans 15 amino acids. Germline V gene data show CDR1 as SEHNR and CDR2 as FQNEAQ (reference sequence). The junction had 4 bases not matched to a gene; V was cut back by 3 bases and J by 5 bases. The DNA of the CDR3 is TGTGCCAGCAGCTTGGGGGACAGACATAATTCACCCCTCCACTTT. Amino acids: CASSLGDRHNSPLHF.

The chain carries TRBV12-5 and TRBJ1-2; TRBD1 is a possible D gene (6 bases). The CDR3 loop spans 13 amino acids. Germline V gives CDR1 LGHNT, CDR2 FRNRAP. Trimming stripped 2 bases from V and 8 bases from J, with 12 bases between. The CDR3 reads CASGLSGGGGYTF. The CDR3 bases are TGTGCTAGTGGTTTGTCGGGGGGCGGCGGCTACACCTTC.

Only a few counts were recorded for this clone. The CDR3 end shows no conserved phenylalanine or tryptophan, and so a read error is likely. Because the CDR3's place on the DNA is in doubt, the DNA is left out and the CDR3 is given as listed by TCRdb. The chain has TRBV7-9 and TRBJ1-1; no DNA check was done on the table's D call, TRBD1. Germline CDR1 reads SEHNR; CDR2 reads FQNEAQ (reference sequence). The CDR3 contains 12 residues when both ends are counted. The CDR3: CSSSYPLGTTRL.

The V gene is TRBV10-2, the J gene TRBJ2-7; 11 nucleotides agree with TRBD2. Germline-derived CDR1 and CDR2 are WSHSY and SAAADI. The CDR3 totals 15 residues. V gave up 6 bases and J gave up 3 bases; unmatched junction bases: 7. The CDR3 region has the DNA TGCGCCAGCAGACAAACTAGCGGGGGTGGCTACGAGCAGTACTTC. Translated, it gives CASRQTSGGGYEQYF.

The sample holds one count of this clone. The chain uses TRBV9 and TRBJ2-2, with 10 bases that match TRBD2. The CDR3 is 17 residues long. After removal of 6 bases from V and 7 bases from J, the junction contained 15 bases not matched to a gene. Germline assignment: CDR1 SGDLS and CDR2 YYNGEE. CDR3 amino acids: CASTRSGRADSGGELFF. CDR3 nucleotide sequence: TGTGCCAGCACCCGAAGCGGGAGGGCCGATTCCGGCGGGGAGCTGTTTTTT.

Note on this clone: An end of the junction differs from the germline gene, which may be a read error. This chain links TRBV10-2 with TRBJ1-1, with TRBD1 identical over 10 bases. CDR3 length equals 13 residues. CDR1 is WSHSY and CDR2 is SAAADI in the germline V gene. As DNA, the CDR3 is TGCGCCAGCACCTGGACAGGGGGGAATGTTAGGGTCTTT. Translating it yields CASTWTGGNVRVF.